The present TCR beta chain was sequenced within a study of technical replicates of blood from a few donors. Germline CDR1 MNHNS, CDR2 SASEGT. The junction had 2 bases not matched to a gene; V was cut back by 0 bases and J by 6 bases. This CDR3 is built from 13 residues. Generated by immunoSEQ multiplex PCR, the TCRdb table keeps only in-frame clones and is missing some. The sample contains approximately 49,000 clones, around nine tenths of which appear only once. Material for sequencing was PBMCs. J is TRBJ2-7 and V is TRBV6-1, with 7 bases matching TRBD1. This receptor was obtained from a human donor in good health. Some clones in this sample may be carry-over from other donors' samples. The CDR3 nucleotides are TGTGCCAGCAGTGAAGCGTACAGGGGCGAGCAGTACTTC. This sequence encodes CASSEAYRGEQYF.